One T cell receptor beta chain is described in this entry. Its antigen is undetermined. The entry originates in a study of T-cell memory formation after mild COVID-19. Broader study findings: Several responding clones turned up in pre-infection memory, indicating that cross-reactive memory may have taken part. There was a balanced CD4/CD8 profile in clones contracting day 15 to 85, and later expanders leaned CD4+.

Germline CDR1 is MGHRA and CDR2 is YSYEKL. The CDR3 consists of 14 residues. The V and J ends lost 2 bases and 3 bases respectively, with 11 bases between them. MiXCR, applied by TCRdb to the 5' RACE reads, yields one record per CDR3 protein. This repertoire shows 250,000 to 300,000 distinct CDR3 sequences, approximately 8.4% found once; its top ten account for roughly 23%. The sequence derives from a man between 18 and 35 years old who had mild COVID-19 (a few samples of this study predate the infection). Cell type and time point are not known. Sequencing was done on a sample of PBMCs or a T cell subset sorted from them (not recorded which). The gene calls are TRBV4-1 and TRBJ2-7; tentatively, D is TRBD2 (5 bases). CDR3: CASSQRLASYEQYF. The CDR3 DNA reads TGCGCCAGCAGCCAACGCCTAGCTAGCTACGAGCAGTACTTC.